The following is a T cell receptor (beta chain) sequence with its context. This table comes from immunoSEQ multiplex PCR, and its TCRdb copy is limited to in-frame clones, with some not included. This sample has roughly 69,000 clones, with about 84% found just once. The CDR3 consists of 12 residues. Germline-derived CDR1 and CDR2 are MNHEY and SMNVEV (reference sequence). Trimming cost V 8 bases and J 5 bases, with 9 bases left between them. The data derive from a study of blood T cell repertoires in COVID-19. Sample: peripheral blood. This receptor was obtained from a man in his fifties or sixties with COVID-19, enrolled during active disease. The J gene is TRBJ2-2, the V gene TRBV27, with D perhaps TRBD2 (6 bases). The CDR3 reads CASLGGTGELFF. In nucleotides, the CDR3 is TGTGCCAGCCTCGGAGGGACCGGGGAGCTGTTTTTT.